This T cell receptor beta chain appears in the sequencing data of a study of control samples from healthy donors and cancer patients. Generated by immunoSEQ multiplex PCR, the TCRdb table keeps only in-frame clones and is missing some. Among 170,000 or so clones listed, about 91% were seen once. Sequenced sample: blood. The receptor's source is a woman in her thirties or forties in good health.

CDR3 in amino acids: CASSEWGRGLGNSPLHF. The CDR3 DNA follows: TGTGCCAGCAGTGAATGGGGGAGGGGGCTAGGGAATTCACCCCTCCACTTT. J is TRBJ1-6 and V is TRBV6-1; 7 positions match TRBD1. Trimming took 2 bases from V and 7 from J; bases not matched to a gene: 11. Germline CDR1 is MNHNS and CDR2 is SASEGT. The CDR3 has 17 residues.